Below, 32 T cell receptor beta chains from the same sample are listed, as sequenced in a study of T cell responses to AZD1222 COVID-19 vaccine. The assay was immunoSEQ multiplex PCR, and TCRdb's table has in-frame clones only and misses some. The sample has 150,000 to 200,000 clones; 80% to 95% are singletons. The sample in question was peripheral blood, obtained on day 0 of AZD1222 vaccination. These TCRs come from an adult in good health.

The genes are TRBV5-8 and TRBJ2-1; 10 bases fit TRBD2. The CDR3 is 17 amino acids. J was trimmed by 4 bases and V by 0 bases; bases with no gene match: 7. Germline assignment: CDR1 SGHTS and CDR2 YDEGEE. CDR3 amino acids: CASSLVAASGGYNEQFF. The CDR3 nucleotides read TGTGCCAGCAGCTTGGTGGCGGCTAGCGGGGGATACAATGAGCAGTTCTTC.

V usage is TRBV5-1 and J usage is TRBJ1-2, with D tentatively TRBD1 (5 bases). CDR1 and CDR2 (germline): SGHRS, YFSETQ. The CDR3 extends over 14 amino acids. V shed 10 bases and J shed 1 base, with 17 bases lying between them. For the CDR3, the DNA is TGCGCCCCCAGACGGCTGGGGGGTAACTATGGCTACACCTTC. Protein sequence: CAPRRLGGNYGYTF.

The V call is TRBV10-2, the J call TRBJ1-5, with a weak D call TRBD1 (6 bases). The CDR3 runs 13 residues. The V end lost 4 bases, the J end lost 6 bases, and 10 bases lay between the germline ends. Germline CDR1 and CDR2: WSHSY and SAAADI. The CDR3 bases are TGCGCCAGCAGTGTGACAGGAGTTCAGCCCCAGCATTTT. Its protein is CASSVTGVQPQHF.

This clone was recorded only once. The CDR3 is CASSRPTGSGNTIYF. CDR3 bases: TGTGCCAGCAGTCGCCCGACGGGCTCTGGAAACACCATATATTTT. The chain couples TRBV6-2 or TRBV6-3 to TRBJ1-3; D ambiguous. V was pared by 5 bases and J by 0 bases, with 11 bases between. Germline CDR1 and CDR2: MNHEY and SVGEGT. CDR3 length: 15 amino acids.

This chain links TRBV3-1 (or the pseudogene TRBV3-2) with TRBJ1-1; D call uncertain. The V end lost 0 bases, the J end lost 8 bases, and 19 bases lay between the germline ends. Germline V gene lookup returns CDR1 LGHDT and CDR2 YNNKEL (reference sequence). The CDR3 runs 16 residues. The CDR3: CASSQDNLPEHREAFF. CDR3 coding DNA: TGTGCCAGCAGCCAAGATAACCTGCCGGAGCATAGGGAAGCTTTCTTT.

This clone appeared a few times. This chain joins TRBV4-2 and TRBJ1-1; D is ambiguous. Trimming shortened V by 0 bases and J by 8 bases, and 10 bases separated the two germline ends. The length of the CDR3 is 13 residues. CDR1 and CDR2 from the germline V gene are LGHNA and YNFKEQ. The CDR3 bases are TGTGCCAGCAGCCAAGATCGTAGCAGAGAAGCTTTCTTT. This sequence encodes CASSQDRSREAFF.

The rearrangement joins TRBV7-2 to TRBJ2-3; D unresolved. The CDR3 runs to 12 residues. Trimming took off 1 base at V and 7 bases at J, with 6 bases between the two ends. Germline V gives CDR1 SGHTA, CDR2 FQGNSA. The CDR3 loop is CASSLDVYTQYF. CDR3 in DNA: TGTGCCAGCAGCTTAGATGTGTATACGCAGTATTTT.

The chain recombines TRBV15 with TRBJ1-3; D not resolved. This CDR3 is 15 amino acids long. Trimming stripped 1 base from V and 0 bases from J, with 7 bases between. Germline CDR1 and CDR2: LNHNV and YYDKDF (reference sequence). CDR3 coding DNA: TGTGCCACCAGCAGAGTACCATCCTCTGGAAACACCATATATTTT. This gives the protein CATSRVPSSGNTIYF.

CDR3 sequence (DNA): TGCGCCAGCAGTGAGTCCGGCAGGGGAGCTGGAAACACCATATATTTT. It encodes CASSESGRGAGNTIYF. The rearrangement links TRBV10-2 to TRBJ1-3; weak D call: TRBD1 (6 bases). The CDR3 runs 16 residues. Germline V gene data show CDR1 as WSHSY and CDR2 as SAAADI. Trimming removed 0 bases at V and 2 bases at J, with 11 bases between.

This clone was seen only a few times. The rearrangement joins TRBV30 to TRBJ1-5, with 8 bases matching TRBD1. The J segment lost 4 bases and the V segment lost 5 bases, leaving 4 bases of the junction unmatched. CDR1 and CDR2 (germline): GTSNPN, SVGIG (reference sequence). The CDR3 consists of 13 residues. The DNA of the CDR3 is TGTGCCTGGGGACAGGGTTGGAATCAGCCCCAGCATTTT. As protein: CAWGQGWNQPQHF.

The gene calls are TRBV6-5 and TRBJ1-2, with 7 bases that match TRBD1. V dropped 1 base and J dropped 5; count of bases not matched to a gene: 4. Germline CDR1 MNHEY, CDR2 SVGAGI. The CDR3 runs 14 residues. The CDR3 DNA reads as TGTGCCAGCAGTTACTTAGGGACAGCGTATGGCTACACCTTC. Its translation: CASSYLGTAYGYTF.

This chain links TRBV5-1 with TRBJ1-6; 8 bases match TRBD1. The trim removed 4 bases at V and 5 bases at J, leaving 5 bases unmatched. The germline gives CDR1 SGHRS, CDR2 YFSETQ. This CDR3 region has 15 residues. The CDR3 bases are TGCGCCAGCAGCCGGATGGGACAGGATAATTCACCCCTCCACTTT. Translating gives CASSRMGQDNSPLHF.

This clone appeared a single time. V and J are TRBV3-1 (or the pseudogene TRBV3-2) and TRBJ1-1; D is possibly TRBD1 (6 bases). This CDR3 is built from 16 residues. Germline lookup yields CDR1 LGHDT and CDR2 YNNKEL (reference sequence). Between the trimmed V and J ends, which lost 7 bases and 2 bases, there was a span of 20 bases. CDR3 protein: CASTSGVGLVNTEAFF. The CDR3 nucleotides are TGTGCCAGCACCTCAGGGGTGGGGCTAGTAAACACTGAAGCTTTCTTT.

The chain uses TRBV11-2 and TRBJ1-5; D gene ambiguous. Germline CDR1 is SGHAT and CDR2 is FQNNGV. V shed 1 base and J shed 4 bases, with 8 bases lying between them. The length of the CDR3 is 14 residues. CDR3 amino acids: CASSLAGVNQPQHF. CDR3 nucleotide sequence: TGTGCCAGCAGCTTAGCAGGTGTGAATCAGCCCCAGCATTTT.

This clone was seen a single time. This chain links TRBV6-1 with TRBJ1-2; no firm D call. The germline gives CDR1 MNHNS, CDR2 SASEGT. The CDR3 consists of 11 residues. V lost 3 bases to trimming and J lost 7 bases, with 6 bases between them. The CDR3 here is CASSDGFGYTF. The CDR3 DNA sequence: TGTGCCAGCAGTGATGGGTTTGGCTACACCTTC.

In nucleotides, the CDR3 is TGTGCCAGCGGCTTTCTACCGGGACAGGTCCTCGGGGCCAACGTCCTGACTTTC. Amino acid sequence: CASGFLPGQVLGANVLTF. This chain links TRBV27 with TRBJ2-6, with 8 bases matching TRBD1. Germline values: CDR1 MNHEY, CDR2 SMNVEV (reference sequence). V was clipped by 8 bases and J by 4 bases; unmatched bases: 16. The CDR3 runs 18 residues.

For the CDR3, the DNA is TGTGCCAGCAGCTACTCCCGGGACAGGATTTATAATTCACCCCTCCACTTT. Encoded protein: CASSYSRDRIYNSPLHF. The gene calls are TRBV7-2 and TRBJ1-6; 8 positions agree with TRBD1. The CDR3 loop spans 17 amino acids. The V gene's germline CDR1 is SGHTA and CDR2 FQGNSA. V was pared by 4 bases and J by 4 bases, with 9 bases of the junction left unmatched.

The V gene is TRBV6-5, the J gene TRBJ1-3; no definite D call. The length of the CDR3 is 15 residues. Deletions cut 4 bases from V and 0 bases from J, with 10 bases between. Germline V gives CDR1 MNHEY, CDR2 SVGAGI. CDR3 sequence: CASSFGISSGNTIYF. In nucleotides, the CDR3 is TGTGCCAGCAGTTTTGGGATAAGCTCTGGAAACACCATATATTTT.

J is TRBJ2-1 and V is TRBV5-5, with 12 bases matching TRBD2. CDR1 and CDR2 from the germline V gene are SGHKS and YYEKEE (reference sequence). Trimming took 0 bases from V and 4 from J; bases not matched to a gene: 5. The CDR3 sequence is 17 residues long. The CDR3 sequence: CASSLAATSGGYNEQFF. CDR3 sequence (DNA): TGTGCCAGCAGCTTGGCCGCTACTAGCGGGGGGTACAATGAGCAGTTCTTC.

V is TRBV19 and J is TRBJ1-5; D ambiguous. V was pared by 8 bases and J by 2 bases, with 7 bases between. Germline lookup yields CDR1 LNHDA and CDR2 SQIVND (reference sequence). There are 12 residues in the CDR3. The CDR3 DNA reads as TGTGCCAGTTATGGGGGCAATCAGCCCCAGCATTTT. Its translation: CASYGGNQPQHF.

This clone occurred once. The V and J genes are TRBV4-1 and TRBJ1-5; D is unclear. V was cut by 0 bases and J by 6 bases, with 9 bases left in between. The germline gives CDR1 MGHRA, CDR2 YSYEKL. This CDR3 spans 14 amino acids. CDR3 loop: CASSQEIGPQPQHF. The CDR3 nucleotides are TGCGCCAGCAGCCAAGAGATAGGACCTCAGCCCCAGCATTTT.

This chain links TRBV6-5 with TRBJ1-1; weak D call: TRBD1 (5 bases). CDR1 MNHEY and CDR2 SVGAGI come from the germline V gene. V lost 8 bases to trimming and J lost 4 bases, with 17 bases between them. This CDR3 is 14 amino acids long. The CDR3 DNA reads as TGTGCCAGCTTTAGAGAGGGAAGGGGCACTGAAGCTTTCTTT. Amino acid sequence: CASFREGRGTEAFF.

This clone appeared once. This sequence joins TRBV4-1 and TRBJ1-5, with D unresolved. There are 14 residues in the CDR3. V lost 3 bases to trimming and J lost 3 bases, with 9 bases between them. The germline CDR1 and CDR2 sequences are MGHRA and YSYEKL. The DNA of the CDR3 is TGCGCCAGCAGCCACCGACCTACCAATCAGCCCCAGCATTTT. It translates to CASSHRPTNQPQHF.

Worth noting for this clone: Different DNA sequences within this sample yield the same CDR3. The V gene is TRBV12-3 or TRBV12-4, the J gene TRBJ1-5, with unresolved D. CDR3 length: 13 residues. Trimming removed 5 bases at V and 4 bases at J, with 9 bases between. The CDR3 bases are TGTGCCAGCAGTCCGGGTTCTAATCAGCCCCAGCATTTT. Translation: CASSPGSNQPQHF.

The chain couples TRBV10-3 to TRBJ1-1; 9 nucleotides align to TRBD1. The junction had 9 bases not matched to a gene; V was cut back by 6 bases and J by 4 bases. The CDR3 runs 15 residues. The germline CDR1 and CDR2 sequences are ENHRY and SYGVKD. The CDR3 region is CAISQPGQGSTEAFF. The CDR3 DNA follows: TGTGCCATCAGCCAACCGGGACAGGGTAGCACTGAAGCTTTCTTT.

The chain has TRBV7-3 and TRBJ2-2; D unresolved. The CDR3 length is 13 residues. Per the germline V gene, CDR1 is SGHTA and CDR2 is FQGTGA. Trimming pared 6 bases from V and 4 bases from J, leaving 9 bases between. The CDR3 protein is CASRTSVTGELFF. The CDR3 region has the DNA TGTGCCAGCAGGACGTCGGTCACCGGGGAGCTGTTTTTT.

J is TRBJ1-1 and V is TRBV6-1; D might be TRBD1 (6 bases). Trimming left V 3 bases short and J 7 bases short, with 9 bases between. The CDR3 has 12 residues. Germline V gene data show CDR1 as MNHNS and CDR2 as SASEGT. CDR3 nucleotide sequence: TGTGCCAGCAGTGACAGGGGAGTTGAAGCTTTCTTT. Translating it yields CASSDRGVEAFF.

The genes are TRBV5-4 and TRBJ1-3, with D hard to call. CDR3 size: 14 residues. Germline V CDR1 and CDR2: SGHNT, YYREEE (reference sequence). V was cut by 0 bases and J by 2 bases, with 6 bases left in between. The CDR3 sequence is CASSLEQPGNTIYF. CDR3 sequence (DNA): TGTGCCAGCAGCTTGGAACAGCCTGGAAACACCATATATTTT. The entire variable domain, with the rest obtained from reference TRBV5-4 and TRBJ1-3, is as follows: ETGVTQSPTHLIKTRGQQVTLRCSSQSGHNTVSWYQQALGQGPQFIFQYYREEENGRGNFPPRFSGLQFPNYSSELNVNALELDDSALYLCASSLEQPGNTIYFGEGSWLTVV.

CDR3 sequence (DNA): TGTGCCAGTAGGGAGCTCAGGGACAAGAACACTGAAGCTTTCTTT. Protein sequence: CASRELRDKNTEAFF. The chain has TRBV19 and TRBJ1-1; D possibly corresponds to TRBD1 (6 bases). V was shortened by 6 bases and J by 1 base, with 15 bases between the two germline ends. This CDR3 comprises 15 residues. CDR1 and CDR2 from the germline V gene are LNHDA and SQIVND (reference sequence).

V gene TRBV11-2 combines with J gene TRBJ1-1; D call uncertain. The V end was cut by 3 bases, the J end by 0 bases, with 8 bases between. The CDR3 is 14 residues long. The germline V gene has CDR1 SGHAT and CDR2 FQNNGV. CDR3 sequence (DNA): TGTGCCAGCAGCTTCTGGGCAGTGAACACTGAAGCTTTCTTT. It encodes CASSFWAVNTEAFF.

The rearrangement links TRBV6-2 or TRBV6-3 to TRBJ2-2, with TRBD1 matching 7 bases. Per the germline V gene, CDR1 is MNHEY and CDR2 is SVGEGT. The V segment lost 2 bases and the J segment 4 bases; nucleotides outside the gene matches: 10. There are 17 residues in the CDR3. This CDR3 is CASSYPSGQAATGELFF. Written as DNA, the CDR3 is TGTGCCAGCAGTTACCCCTCCGGACAGGCCGCCACCGGGGAGCTGTTTTTT.

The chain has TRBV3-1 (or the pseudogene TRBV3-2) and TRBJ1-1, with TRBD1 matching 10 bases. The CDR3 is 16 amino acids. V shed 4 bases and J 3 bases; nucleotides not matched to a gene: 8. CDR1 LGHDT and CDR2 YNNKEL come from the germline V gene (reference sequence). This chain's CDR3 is CASSPDRGRVDTEAFF. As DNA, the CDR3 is TGTGCCAGCAGCCCTGACAGGGGGCGCGTGGACACTGAAGCTTTCTTT.